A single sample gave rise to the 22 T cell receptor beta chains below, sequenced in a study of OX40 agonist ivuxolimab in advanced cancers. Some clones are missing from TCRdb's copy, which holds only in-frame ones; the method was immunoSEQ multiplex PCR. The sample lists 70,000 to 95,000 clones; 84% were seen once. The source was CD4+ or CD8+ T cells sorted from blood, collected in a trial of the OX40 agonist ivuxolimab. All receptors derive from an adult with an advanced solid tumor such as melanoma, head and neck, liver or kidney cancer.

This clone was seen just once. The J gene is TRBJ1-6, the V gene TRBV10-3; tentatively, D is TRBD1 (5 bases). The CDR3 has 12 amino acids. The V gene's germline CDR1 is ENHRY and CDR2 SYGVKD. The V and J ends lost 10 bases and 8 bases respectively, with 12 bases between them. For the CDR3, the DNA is TGTGCCACGGGGGGGGTTGATTCACCCCTCCACTTT. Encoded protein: CATGGVDSPLHF.

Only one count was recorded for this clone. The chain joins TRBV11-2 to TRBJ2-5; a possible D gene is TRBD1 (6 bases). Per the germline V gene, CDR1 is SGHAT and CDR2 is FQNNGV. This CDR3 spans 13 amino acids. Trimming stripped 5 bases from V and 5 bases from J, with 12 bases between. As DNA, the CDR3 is TGTGCCAGCAGCACACAGGGTCGGGAGACCCAGTACTTC. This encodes CASSTQGRETQYF.

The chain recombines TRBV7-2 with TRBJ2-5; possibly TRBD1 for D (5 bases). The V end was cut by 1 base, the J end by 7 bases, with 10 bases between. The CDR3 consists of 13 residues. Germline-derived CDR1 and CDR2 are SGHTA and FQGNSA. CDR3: CASSLVARGTQYF. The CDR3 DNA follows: TGTGCCAGCAGCTTAGTGGCTAGGGGGACCCAGTACTTC.

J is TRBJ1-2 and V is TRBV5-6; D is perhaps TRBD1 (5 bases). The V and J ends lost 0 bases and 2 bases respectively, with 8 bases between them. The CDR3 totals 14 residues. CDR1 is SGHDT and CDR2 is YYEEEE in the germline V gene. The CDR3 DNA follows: TGTGCCAGCAGCTTGGTGCGGGGCAACTATGGCTACACCTTC. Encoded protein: CASSLVRGNYGYTF.

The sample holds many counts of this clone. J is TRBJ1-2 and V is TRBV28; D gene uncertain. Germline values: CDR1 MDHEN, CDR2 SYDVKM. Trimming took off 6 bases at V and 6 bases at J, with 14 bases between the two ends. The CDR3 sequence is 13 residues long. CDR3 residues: CASRKGLLDGYTF. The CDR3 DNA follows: TGTGCCAGCAGGAAAGGTCTGCTAGATGGCTACACCTTC.

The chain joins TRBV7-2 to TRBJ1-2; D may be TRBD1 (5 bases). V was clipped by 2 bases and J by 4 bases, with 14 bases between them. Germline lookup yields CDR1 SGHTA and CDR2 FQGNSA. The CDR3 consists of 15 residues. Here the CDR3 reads CASSLWGRESYGYTF. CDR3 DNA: TGTGCCAGCAGCTTATGGGGCAGGGAGAGCTATGGCTACACCTTC.

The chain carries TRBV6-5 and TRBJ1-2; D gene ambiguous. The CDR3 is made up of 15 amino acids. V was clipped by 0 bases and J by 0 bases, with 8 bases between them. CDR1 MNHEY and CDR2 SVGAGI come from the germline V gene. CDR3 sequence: CASSYSRGANYGYTF. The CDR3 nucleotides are TGTGCCAGCAGTTACTCGAGAGGAGCTAACTATGGCTACACCTTC.

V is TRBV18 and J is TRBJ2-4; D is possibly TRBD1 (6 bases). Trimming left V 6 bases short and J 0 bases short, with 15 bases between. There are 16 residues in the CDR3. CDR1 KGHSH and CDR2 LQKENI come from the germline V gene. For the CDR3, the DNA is TGTGCCAGCTCCCTTGGGACACCTATAGCCAAAAACATTCAGTACTTC. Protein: CASSLGTPIAKNIQYF.

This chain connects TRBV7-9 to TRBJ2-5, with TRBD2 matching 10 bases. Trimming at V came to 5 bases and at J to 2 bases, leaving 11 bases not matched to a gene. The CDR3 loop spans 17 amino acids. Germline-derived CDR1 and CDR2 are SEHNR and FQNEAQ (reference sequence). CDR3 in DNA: TGTGCCAGCAGCCCTGGACTAGCGGAGTTAGTTCAAGAGACCCAGTACTTC. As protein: CASSPGLAELVQETQYF.

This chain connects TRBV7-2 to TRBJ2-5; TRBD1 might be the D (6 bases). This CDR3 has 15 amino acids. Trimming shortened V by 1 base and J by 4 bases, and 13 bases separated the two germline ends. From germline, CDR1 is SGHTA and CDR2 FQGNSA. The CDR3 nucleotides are TGTGCCAGCAGCTTAGAGTGGGGGCCCCGAGAGACCCAGTACTTC. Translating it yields CASSLEWGPRETQYF.

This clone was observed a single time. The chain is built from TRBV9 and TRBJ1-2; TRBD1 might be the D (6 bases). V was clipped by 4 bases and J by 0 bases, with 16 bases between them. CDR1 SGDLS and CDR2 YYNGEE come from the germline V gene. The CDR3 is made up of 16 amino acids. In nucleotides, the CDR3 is TGTGCCAGCAGCCCTCTCGGGGGCGCCCCTAACTATGGCTACACCTTC. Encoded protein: CASSPLGGAPNYGYTF.

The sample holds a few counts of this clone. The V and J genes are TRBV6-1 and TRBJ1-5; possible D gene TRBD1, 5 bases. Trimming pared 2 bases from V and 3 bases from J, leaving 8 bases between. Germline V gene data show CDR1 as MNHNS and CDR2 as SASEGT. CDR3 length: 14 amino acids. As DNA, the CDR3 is TGTGCCAGCAGTGAATACAGGCACAATCAGCCCCAGCATTTT. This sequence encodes CASSEYRHNQPQHF.

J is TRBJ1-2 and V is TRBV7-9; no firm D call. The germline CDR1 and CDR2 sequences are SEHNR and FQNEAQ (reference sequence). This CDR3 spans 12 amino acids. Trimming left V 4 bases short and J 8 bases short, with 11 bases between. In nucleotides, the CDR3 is TGTGCCAGCAGCTCGCAGAGGGAAGGCTACACCTTC. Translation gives CASSSQREGYTF. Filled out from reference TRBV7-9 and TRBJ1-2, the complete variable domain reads DTGVSQNPRHKITKRGQNVTFRCDPISEHNRLYWYRQTLGQGPEFLTYFQNEAQLEKSRLLSDRFSAERPKGSFSTLEIQRTEQGDSAMYLCASSSQREGYTFGSGTRLTVV.

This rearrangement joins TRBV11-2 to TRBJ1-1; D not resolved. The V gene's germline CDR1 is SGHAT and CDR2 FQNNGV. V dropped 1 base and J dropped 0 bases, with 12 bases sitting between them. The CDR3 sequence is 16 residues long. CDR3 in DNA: TGTGCCAGCAGCTTAGCTCGAGGGAACATGAACACTGAAGCTTTCTTT. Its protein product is CASSLARGNMNTEAFF.

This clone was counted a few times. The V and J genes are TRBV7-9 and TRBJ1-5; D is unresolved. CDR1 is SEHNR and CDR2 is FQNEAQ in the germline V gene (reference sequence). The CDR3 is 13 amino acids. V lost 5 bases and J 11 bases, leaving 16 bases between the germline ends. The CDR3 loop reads CASSPSPDGAQHF. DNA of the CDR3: TGTGCCAGCAGCCCTAGTCCAGACGGGGCCCAGCATTTT.

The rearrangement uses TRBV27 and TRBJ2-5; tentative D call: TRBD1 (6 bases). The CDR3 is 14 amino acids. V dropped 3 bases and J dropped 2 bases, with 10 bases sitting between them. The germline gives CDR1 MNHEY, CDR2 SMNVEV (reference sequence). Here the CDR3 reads CASSFGRGQETQYF. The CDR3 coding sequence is TGTGCCAGCAGTTTCGGTAGGGGGCAAGAGACCCAGTACTTC.

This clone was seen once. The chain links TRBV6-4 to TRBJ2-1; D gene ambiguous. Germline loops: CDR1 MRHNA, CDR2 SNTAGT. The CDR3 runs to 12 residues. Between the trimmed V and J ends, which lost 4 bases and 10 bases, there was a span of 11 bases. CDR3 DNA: TGTGCCAGCAGTGGGAACGGCGCCGAGCAGTTCTTC. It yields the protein CASSGNGAEQFF.

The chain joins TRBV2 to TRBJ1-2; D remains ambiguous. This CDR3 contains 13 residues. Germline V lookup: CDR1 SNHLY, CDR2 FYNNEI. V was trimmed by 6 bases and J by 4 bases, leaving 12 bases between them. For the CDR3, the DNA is TGTGCCAGCAGGACGGACTATACCTATGGCTACACCTTC. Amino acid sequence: CASRTDYTYGYTF.

The DNA for the CDR3 is TGTGCCAGCTCACCAAACGGGGGGGCCTATGAGCAGTTCTTC. This encodes CASSPNGGAYEQFF. This chain connects TRBV18 to TRBJ2-1; 8 bases fit TRBD2. The germline CDR1 and CDR2 sequences are KGHSH and LQKENI. After removal of 2 bases from V and 8 bases from J, the junction contained 5 bases not matched to a gene. The length of the CDR3 is 14 residues.

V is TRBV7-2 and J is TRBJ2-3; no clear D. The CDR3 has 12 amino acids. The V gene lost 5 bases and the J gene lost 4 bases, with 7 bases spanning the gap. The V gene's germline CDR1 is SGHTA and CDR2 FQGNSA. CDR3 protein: CASSQGADTQYF. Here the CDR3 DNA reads TGTGCCAGCAGCCAAGGAGCAGATACGCAGTATTTT.

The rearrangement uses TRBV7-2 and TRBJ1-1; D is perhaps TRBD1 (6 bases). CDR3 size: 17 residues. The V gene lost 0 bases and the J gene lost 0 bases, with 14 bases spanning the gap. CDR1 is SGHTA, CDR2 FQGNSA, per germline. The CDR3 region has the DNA TGTGCCAGCAGCTTAGCAAGGGGGGGATTGATGAACACTGAAGCTTTCTTT. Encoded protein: CASSLARGGLMNTEAFF. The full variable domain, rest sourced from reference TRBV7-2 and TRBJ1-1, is GAGVSQSPSNKVTEKGKDVELRCDPISGHTALYWYRQSLGQGLEFLIYFQGNSAPDKSGLPSDRFSAERTGGSVSTLTIQRTQQEDSAVYLCASSLARGGLMNTEAFFGQGTRLTVV.

The CDR3 sequence: CASSVSNSGQDTDTQYF. The CDR3 DNA follows: TGTGCCAGCTCAGTGAGCAACTCGGGACAAGACACAGATACGCAGTATTTT. The chain links TRBV18 to TRBJ2-3; a possible D gene is TRBD1 (6 bases). The CDR3 runs to 17 residues. Germline lookup yields CDR1 KGHSH and CDR2 LQKENI. Trimming removed 5 bases from V and 2 bases from J, with 20 bases in between. Looking up the rest from reference TRBV18 and TRBJ2-3 gives the full variable domain: NAGVMQNPRHLVRRRGQEARLRCSPMKGHSHVYWYRQLPEEGLKFMVYLQKENIIDESGMPKERFSAEFPKEGPSILRIQQVVRGDSAAYFCASSVSNSGQDTDTQYFGPGTRLTVL.